These T cell receptor beta chains were read from a single sample in a study of CD8 T cells in ankylosing spondylitis. TCRdb re-analysed the 5' RACE reads in MiXCR, keeping a single row per CDR3 protein. The data hold some 700,000 distinct CDR3 sequences, with 15% to 20% observed a single time. The sequenced sample consisted of blood, either unsorted or a sorted T cell fraction (not recorded which). All receptors come from a male donor with ankylosing spondylitis. Each CDR3 is given with its conserved first and last residue. The D gene is left open where the match is weak. Clone size, where shown, is once, few, many, or a class for clones that have expanded.

TRBV28	few	19	-	TRBJ2-3	CASSLPGNPDREGTDTQYF	TGTGCCAGCAGTTTACCCGGCAATCCGGACCGCGAGGGCACAGATACGCAGTATTTT
TRBV6-5	-	16	-	TRBJ1-4	CASSYSSYTTNEKLFF	TGTGCCAGCAGTTACTCCTCTTATACCACTAATGAAAAACTGTTTTTT
TRBV29-1	few	14	-	TRBJ2-3	CSVEYWASTDTQYF	TGCAGCGTTGAGTATTGGGCCAGCACAGATACGCAGTATTTT
TRBV6-5	few	17	-	TRBJ2-3	CASSYWGAGGETDTQYF	TGTGCCAGCAGTTACTGGGGGGCGGGCGGTGAGACAGATACGCAGTATTTT
TRBV5-6	few	12	TRBD1	TRBJ1-2	CASSSTGGGYTF	TGTGCCAGCAGTTCTACAGGGGGCGGCTACACCTTC
TRBV24-1	many	15	-	TRBJ2-1	CATSDLGQNNNEQFF	TGTGCCACCAGTGATTTGGGACAGAACAACAATGAGCAGTTCTTC
TRBV15	few	15	TRBD1	TRBJ2-1	CATRNGTDFYNEQFF	TGTGCCACCAGAAACGGGACAGACTTTTACAATGAGCAGTTCTTC
TRBV7-9	few	15	-	TRBJ2-3	CASSLWLAGTDTQYF	TGTGCCAGCAGCCTCTGGTTAGCGGGCACAGATACGCAGTATTTT
TRBV7-2	-	16	-	TRBJ1-2	CASSELGGGANYGYTF	TGTGCCAGCAGCGAATTGGGGGGGGGCGCCAACTATGGCTACACCTTC
TRBV4-3	-	16	TRBD2	TRBJ2-1	CASSQELREGYNEQFF	TGCGCCAGCAGCCAAGAACTGCGGGAGGGGTACAATGAGCAGTTCTTC
TRBV4-2	-	18	-	TRBJ1-4	CASSQGPGQGWANEKLFF	TGTGCCAGCAGCCAAGGTCCAGGCCAAGGTTGGGCTAATGAAAAACTGTTTTTT
TRBV5-1	few	14	-	TRBJ1-4	CASSLIVYGEKLFF	TGCGCCAGCAGCCTAATAGTATATGGCGAAAAACTGTTTTTT
TRBV6-2/TRBV6-3	few	20	TRBD1	TRBJ1-4	CASSYRGPYGQEGNNEKLFF	TGTGCCAGCAGTTACAGGGGCCCTTACGGACAGGAGGGAAATAATGAAAAACTGTTTTTT
TRBV13	-	14	-	TRBJ2-2	CASSLGMNTGELFF	TGTGCCAGCAGCCTAGGGATGAACACCGGGGAGCTGTTTTTT
TRBV12-3/TRBV12-4	-	14	-	TRBJ2-7	CASSFKGRPYEQYF	TGTGCCAGCAGTTTTAAGGGCAGACCCTACGAGCAGTACTTC
TRBV20-1	few	14	-	TRBJ2-3	CSASSWGFTDTQYF	TGCAGTGCTAGCTCATGGGGATTCACAGATACGCAGTATTTT
TRBV10-3	few	19	TRBD2	TRBJ2-3	CAFSEPGLAGSRLLDTQYF	TGTGCCTTCAGTGAGCCCGGACTAGCGGGTTCCCGACTATTAGATACGCAGTATTTT
TRBV5-6	few	16	TRBD2	TRBJ2-2	CASSLRRGTNTGELFF	TGTGCCAGCAGCTTGCGGCGGGGGACGAACACCGGGGAGCTGTTTTTT
TRBV2	few	18	-	TRBJ2-1	CASSHPSRWDRIGNEQFF	TGTGCCAGCAGCCACCCATCAAGGTGGGACCGCATCGGCAATGAGCAGTTCTTC